This paragraph reports one TCR beta chain. This clonotype was seen only once. There is no known antigen for this receptor. No base quality information exists; no much larger clone differs at one position. Only healthy Caucasian donors were included. These data belong to a study of identical twins listed by TCRdb under 2016. Regarding the complete study: The study deep-sequenced TCR alpha and beta repertoires from monozygotic twins, unrelated adults of various ages and cord blood to test whether fetal clonotypes persist. To rule out contamination, replicate twin experiments were performed at different times with different library preparation protocols. Here is what the overall study found, with its caveats: Out-of-frame TCR alpha sharing in monozygotic twins was systematically underestimated by recombination models, whereas sharing between unrelated individuals was in agreement with the recombination models. Fewer insertions were carried by abundant cord blood beta clonotypes; a weaker similar trend was observed in young adult naive repertoires, while no such trend was observed in memory repertoires. A weaker excess of twin sharing was found in beta out-of-frame sequences because the signal-to-noise ratio was lowered by fewer shared sequences. Because the same donors could not be followed over many years, conclusions were based on cross-sectional statistical analysis. Invariant T cells such as MAIT and iNKT could partly confound zero-insertion analyses, though diverse VJ usage argued against this for most clonotypes. Out-of-frame TCR alpha sequences shared between twins showed an excess of low generation-probability sequences compared with coincidental sharing between unrelated individuals.

To prepare the library, 5' RACE was applied. The run used an Illumina HiSeq 2000. Template switching added a universal primer binding site, and the final cDNA carried a unique molecular identifier that allowed TCR cDNA molecules to be counted accurately. First-strand cDNA for TCR alpha and beta chains was synthesized from specific primers in the conserved constant-segment region. Each cDNA library was double barcoded, with a SMART-Mk sample barcode plus Illumina barcodes, to control for contamination. Two successive PCR steps introduced TruSeq adapter sequences along with Illumina sample barcodes. Sequencing of the TCR alpha and beta cDNA libraries was done on the Illumina HiSeq platform using custom primers. The study's processing was this. Raw reads were processed with MiGEC to extract unique molecular identifiers, and MiXCR was used to determine CDR3 positions. Recombination models were inferred per individual with the repgenHMM and IGoR tools using an EM algorithm. Shared clonotypes were analyzed with the tcR package in R, and sharing was normalized by the product of cloneset sizes. To study raw recombination free of thymic and clonal selection effects, out-of-frame nonproductive sequences were analyzed. TCRdb trimmed public reads at Q25 via fastp, called clones via MiXCR and kept in-frame beta chains. Every distinct CDR3 protein forms one entry, paired with its most common genes and DNA. TCRdb assigned the V and J calls; the authors' analysis was not used. A total of 1.5 million to 2 million distinct CDR3 sequences appear in this sample, about 32% of them only once. The ten largest make up about 0.25% of the sample.

According to the germline V gene (reference sequence), CDR1 reads LGHDT and CDR2 reads YNNKEL. Measured from the cysteine to the phenylalanine, the CDR3 is 14 residues long. The read is trimmed to its CDR3 DNA, 42 bases read in frame from base 1. V gives up 1 base and J gives up 2 bases, and the segment between their germline ends measures 9 bases. The sequenced sample consisted of cord blood. The sequence came from a newborn girl in good health. The rearranged chain carries TRBV3-1 and TRBJ2-7, with the D gene uncertain. The CDR3 has the sequence CASSQGIGPYEQYF. The nucleotides read TGTGCCAGCAGCCAAGGGATAGGGCCCTACGAGCAGTACTTC.